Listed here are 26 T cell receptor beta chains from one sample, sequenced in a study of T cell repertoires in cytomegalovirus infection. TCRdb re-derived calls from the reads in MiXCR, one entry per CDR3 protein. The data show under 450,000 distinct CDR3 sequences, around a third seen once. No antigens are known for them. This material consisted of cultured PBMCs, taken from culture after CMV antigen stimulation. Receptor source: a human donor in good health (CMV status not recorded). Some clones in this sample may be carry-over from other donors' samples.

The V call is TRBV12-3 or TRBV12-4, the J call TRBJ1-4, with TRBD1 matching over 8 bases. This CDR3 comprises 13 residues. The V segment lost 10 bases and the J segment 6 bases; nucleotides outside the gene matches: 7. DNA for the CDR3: TGTGCCACCGCCACAGGGGGACATGAAAAACTGTTTTTT. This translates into CATATGGHEKLFF.

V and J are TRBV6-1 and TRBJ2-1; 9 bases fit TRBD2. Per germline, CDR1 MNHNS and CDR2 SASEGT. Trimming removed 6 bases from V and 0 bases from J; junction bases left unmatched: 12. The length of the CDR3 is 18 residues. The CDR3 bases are TGTGCCAGCAGAGGCGGAAACGGAGCGGGGGGCTCCTACAATGAGCAGTTCTTC. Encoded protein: CASRGGNGAGGSYNEQFF.

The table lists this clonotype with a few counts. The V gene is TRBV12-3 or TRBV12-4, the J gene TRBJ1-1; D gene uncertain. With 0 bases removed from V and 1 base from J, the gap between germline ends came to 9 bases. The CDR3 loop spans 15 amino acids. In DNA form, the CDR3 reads TGTGCCAGCAGTTTAGCGCTCGCCTCGAACACTGAAGCTTTCTTT. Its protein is CASSLALASNTEAFF.

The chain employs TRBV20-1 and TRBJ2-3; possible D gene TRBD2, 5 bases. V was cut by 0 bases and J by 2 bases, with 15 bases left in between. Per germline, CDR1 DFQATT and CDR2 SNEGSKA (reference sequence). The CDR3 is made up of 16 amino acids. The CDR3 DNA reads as TGCAGTGCTAGAGATCTTAACGGGAATCCCACAGATACGCAGTATTTT. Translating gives CSARDLNGNPTDTQYF.

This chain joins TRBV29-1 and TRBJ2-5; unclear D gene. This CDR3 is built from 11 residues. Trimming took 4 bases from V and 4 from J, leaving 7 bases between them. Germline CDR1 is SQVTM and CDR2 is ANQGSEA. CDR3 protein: CSVVGRETQYF. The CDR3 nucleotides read TGCAGCGTTGTCGGGCGAGAGACCCAGTACTTC.

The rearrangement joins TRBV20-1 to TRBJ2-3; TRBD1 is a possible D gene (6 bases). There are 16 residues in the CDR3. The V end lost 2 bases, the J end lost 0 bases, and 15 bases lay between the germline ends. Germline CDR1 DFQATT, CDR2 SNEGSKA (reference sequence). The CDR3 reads CSARTQTGRSTDTQYF. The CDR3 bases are TGCAGTGCTAGAACCCAGACAGGAAGAAGCACAGATACGCAGTATTTT.

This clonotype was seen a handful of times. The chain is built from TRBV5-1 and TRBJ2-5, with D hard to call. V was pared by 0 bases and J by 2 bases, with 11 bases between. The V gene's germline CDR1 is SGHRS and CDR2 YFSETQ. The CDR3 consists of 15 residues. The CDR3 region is CASSLAESWQETQYF. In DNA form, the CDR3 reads TGCGCCAGCAGCTTGGCCGAGTCGTGGCAAGAGACCCAGTACTTC.

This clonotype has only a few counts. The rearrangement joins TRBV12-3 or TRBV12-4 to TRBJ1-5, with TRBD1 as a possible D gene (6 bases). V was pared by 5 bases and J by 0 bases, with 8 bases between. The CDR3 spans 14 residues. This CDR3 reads CASSRTASNQPQHF. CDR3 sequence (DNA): TGTGCCAGCAGTCGGACAGCTAGCAATCAGCCCCAGCATTTT.

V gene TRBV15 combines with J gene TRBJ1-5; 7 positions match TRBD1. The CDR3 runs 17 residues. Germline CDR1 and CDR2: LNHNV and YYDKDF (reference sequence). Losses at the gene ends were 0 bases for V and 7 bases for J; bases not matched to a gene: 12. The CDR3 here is CATSREEVDRVRQPQHF. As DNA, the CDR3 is TGTGCCACCAGCAGAGAGGAGGTAGACAGGGTAAGACAGCCCCAGCATTTT.

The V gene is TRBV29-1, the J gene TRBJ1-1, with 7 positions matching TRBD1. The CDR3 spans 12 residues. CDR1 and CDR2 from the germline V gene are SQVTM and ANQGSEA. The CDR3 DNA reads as TGCAAGGCCGGGACAGTGAGGACCGAAGCTTTCTTT. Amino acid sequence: CKAGTVRTEAFF.

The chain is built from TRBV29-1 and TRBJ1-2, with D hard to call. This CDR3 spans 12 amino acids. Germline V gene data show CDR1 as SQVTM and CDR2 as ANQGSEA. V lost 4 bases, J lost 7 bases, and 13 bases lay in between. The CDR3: CSVVSSIRGYTF. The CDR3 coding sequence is TGCAGCGTTGTAAGCAGTATCCGTGGCTACACCTTC. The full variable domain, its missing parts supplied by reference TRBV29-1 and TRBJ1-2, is SAVISQKPSRDICQRGTSLTIQCQVDSQVTMMFWYRQQPGQSLTLIATANQGSEATYESGFVIDKFPISRPNLTFSTLTVSNMSPEDSSIYLCSVVSSIRGYTFGSGTRLTVV.

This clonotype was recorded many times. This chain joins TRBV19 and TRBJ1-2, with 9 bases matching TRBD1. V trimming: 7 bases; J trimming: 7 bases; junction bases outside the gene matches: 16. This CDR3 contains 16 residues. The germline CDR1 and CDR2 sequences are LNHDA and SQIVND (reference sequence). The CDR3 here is CASNRRPGQGLSGYTF. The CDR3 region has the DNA TGTGCCAGTAACCGAAGGCCGGGACAGGGATTGTCTGGCTACACCTTC.

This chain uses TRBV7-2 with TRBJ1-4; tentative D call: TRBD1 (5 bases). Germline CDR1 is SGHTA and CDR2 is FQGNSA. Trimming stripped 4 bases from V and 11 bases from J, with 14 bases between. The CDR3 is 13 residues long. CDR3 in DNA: TGTGCCAGCAGCTGGAATTCCAGGGCTAAACTGTTTTTT. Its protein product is CASSWNSRAKLFF. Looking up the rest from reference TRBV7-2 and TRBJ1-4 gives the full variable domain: GAGVSQSPSNKVTEKGKDVELRCDPISGHTALYWYRQSLGQGLEFLIYFQGNSAPDKSGLPSDRFSAERTGGSVSTLTIQRTQQEDSAVYLCASSWNSRAKLFFGSGTQLSVL.

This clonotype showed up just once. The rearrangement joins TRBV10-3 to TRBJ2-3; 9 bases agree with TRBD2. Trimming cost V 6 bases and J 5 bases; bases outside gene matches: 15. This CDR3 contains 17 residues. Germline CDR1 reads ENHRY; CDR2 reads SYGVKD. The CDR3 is CAIRPGEGREGQDTQYF. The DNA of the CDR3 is TGTGCCATCAGACCCGGAGAGGGGCGGGAGGGGCAAGATACGCAGTATTTT.

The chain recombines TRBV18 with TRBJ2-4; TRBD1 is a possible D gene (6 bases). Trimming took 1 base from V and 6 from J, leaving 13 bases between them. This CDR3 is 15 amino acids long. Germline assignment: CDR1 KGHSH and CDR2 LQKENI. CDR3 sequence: CASSPLRGQINIQYF. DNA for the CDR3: TGTGCCAGCTCACCACTAAGGGGACAAATAAACATTCAGTACTTC.

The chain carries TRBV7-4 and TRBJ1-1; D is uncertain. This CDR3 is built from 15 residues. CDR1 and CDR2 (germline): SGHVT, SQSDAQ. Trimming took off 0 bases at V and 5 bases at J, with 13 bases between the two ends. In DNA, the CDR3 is TGTGCCAGCAGCTTAGCGGAGGGAGGGAGTACTGAAGCTTTCTTT. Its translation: CASSLAEGGSTEAFF.

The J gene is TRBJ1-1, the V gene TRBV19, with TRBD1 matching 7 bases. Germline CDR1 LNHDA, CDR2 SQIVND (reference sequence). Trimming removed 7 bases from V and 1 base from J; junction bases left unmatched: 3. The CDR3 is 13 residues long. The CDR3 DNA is TGTGCCAGTAAGGCAGGGGGGAACACTGAAGCTTTCTTT. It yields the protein CASKAGGNTEAFF.

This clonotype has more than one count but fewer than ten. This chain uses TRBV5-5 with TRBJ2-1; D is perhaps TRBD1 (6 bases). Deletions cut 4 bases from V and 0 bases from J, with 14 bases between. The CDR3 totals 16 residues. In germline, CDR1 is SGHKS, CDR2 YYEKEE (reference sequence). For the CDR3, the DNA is TGTGCCAGCAGCCTGGGACACCCCGTCTCCTACAATGAGCAGTTCTTC. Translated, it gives CASSLGHPVSYNEQFF.

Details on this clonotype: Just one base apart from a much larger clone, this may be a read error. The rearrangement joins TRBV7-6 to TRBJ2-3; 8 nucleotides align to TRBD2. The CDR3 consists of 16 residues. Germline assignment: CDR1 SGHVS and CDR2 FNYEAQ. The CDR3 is CASSPYGAGVTDTLYF. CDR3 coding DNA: TGTGCCAGCAGTCCCTATGGAGCGGGAGTAACAGATACGCTGTATTTT. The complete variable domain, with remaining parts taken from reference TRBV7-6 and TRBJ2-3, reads GAGVSQSPRYKVTKRGQDVALRCDPISGHVSLYWYRQALGQGPEFLTYFNYEAQQDKSGLPNDRFSAERPEGSISTLTIQRTEQRDSAMYRCASSPYGAGVTDTLYFGPGTRLTVL.

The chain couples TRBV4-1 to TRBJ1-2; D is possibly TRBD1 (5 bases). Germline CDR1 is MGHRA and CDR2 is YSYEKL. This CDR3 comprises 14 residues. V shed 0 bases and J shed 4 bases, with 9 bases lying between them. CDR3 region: CASSQESQGYGYTF. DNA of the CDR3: TGCGCCAGCAGCCAAGAATCGCAGGGCTATGGCTACACCTTC.

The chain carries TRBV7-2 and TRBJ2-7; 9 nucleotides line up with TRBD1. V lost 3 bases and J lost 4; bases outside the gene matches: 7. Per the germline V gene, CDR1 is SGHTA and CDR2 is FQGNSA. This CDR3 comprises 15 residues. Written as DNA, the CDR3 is TGTGCCAGCAGCTTTGTCGGGACAGGGAATTACGAGCAGTACGTC. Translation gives CASSFVGTGNYEQYV.

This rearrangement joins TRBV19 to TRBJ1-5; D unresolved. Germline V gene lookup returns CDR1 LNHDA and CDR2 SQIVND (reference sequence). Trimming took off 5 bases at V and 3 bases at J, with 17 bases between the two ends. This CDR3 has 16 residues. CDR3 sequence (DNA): TGTGCCAGTAGTTACCTACCGAATTTCGACAATCAGCCCCAGCATTTT. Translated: CASSYLPNFDNQPQHF.

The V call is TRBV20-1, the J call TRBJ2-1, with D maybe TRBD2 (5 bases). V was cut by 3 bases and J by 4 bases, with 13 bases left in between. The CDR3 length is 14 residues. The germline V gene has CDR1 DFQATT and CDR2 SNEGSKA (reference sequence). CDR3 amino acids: CSASPGTRYNEQFF. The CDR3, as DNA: TGCAGTGCTAGCCCGGGAACCAGATACAATGAGCAGTTCTTC.

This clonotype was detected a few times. In DNA, the CDR3 is TGTGCCAGCAGCCCCTGGGGTGGTTCGACTGAAGCTTTCTTT. Its translation is CASSPWGGSTEAFF. The gene calls are TRBV11-1 and TRBJ1-1; D uncertain. Germline V gives CDR1 SGHAT, CDR2 FQDESV (reference sequence). V lost 5 bases to trimming and J lost 5 bases, with 15 bases between them. This CDR3 has 14 amino acids.

The CDR3: CASSLQQGAMNTIYF. Here the CDR3 DNA reads TGTGCCAGCAGCTTGCAGCAGGGGGCTATGAACACCATATATTTT. The chain has TRBV5-4 and TRBJ1-3, with 8 bases lining up with TRBD1. The CDR3 has 15 amino acids. V lost 1 base, J lost 7 bases, and 7 bases stayed unmatched. Germline CDR1 and CDR2: SGHNT and YYREEE (reference sequence).

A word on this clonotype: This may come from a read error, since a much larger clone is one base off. CDR3: CASGRTVSYEQYF. CDR3 nucleotide sequence: TGTGCCAGTGGTCGGACAGTATCCTACGAGCAGTACTTC. The J gene is TRBJ2-7, the V gene TRBV19, with a tentative D call TRBD1 (6 bases). The CDR3 loop spans 13 amino acids. In germline, CDR1 is LNHDA, CDR2 SQIVND (reference sequence). V was trimmed by 8 bases and J by 1 base, leaving 12 bases between them.